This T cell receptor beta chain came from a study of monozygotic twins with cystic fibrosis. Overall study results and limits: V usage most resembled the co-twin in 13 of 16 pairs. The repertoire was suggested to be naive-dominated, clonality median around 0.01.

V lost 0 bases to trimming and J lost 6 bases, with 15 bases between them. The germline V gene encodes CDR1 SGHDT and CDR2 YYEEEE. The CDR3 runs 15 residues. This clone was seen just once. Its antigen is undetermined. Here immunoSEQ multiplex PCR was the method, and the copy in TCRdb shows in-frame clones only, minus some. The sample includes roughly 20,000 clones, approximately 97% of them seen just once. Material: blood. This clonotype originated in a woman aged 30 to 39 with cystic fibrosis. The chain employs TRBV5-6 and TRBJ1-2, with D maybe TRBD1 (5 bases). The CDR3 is CASSLGQFGGDGYTF. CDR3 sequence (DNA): TGTGCCAGCAGCTTGGGACAGTTCGGGGGAGATGGCTACACCTTC. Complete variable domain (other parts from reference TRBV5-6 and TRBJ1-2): DAGVTQSPTHLIKTRGQQVTLRCSPKSGHDTVSWYQQALGQGPQFIFQYYEEEERQRGNFPDRFSGHQFPNYSSELNVNALLLGDSALYLCASSLGQFGGDGYTFGSGTRLTVV.